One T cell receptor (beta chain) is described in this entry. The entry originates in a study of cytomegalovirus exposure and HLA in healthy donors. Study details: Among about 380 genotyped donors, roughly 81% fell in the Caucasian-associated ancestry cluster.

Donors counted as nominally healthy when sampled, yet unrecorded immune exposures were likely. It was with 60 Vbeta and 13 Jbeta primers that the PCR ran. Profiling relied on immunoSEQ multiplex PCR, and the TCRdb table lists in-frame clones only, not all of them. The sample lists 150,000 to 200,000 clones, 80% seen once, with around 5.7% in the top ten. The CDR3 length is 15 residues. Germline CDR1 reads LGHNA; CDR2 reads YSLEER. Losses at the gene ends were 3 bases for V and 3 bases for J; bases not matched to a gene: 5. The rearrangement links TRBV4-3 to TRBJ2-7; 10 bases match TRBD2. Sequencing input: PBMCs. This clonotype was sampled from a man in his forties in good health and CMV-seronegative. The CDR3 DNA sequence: TGCGCCAGCAGCCAGAGGACTAGCGGAGACTACGAGCAGTACTTC. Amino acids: CASSQRTSGDYEQYF.